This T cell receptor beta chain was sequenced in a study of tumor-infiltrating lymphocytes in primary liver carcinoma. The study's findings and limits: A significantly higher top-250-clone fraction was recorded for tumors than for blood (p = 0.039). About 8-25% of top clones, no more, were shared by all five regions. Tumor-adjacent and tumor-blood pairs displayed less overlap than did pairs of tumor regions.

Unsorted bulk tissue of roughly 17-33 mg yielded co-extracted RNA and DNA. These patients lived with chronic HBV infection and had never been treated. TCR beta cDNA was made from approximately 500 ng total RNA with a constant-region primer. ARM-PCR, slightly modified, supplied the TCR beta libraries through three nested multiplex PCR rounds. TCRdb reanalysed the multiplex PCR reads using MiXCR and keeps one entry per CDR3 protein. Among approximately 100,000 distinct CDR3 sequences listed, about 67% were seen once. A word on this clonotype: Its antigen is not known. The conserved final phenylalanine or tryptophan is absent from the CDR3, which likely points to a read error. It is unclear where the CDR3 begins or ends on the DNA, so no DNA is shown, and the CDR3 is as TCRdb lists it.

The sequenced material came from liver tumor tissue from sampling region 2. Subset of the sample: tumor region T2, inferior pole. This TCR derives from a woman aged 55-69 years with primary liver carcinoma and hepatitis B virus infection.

The CDR3 spells CANSLDRGDTRYS. The rearrangement joins TRBV11-2 to TRBJ2-3. The CDR3 sequence runs 13 residues, both termini included. In germline, CDR1 is SGHAT, CDR2 FQNNGV.